This T cell receptor (beta chain) was sequenced for a study of T cell responses to AZD1222 COVID-19 vaccine. The wider study: Doses given second, at about 4 or about 12 weeks, were pooled.

Findings and caveats of the study: When two AZD1222 doses had been given, Spike-specific TCR breadth and depth rose. Researchers took repertoire samples only after the peak T cell response had come.

Turning to this clone: As yet, its antigen is unknown.

V shed 1 base and J shed 4 bases, with 13 bases lying between them. Germline assignment: CDR1 GTSNPN and CDR2 SVGIG (reference sequence). This CDR3 spans 14 amino acids. Libraries were prepared by immunoSEQ multiplex PCR; TCRdb keeps only in-frame clonotypes and omits some of them. The repertoire includes 90,000 to 150,000 clones, 70% to 90% of them detected once, and 9.4% sits in the top ten. This clonotype was obtained from an adult in good health. The chain joins TRBV30 to TRBJ1-1; D is possibly TRBD1 (6 bases). The specimen was peripheral blood, collected on day 0 of AZD1222 vaccination. The DNA of the CDR3 is TGTGCCTGGAGTGACTTAACAGGGACCACTGAAGCTTTCTTT. The encoded protein is CAWSDLTGTTEAFF.